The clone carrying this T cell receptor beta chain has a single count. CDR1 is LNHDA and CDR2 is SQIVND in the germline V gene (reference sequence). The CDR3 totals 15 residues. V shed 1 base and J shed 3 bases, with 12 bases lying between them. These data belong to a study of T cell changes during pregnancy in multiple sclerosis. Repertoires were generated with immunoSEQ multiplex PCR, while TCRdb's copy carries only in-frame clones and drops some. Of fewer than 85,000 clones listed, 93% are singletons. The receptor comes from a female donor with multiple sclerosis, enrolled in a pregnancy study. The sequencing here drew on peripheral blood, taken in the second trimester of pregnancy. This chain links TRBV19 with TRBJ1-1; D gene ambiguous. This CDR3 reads CASSIGEGVDTEAFF. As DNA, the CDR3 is TGTGCCAGTAGTATAGGTGAGGGTGTGGACACTGAAGCTTTCTTT.